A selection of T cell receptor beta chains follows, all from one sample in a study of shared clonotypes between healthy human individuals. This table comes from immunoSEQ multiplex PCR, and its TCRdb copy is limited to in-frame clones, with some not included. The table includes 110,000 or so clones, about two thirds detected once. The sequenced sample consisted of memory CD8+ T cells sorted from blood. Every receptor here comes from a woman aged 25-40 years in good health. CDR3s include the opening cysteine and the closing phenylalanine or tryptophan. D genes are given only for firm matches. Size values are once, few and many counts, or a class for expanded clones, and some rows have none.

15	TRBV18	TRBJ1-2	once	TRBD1	TGTGCCAGCTCACCAACGCAGGGGGATAACTATGGCTACACCTTC	CASSPTQGDNYGYTF
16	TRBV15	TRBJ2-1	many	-	TGTGCCACCAGCAGAGATCCCGACGGACTTTACAATGAGCAGTTCTTC	CATSRDPDGLYNEQFF
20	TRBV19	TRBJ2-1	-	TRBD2	TGTGCCAGTAGTATAGAAGTCGTGCCCCGGATTAGCGGGAGGGCAAATGAGCAGTTCTTC	CASSIEVVPRISGRANEQFF
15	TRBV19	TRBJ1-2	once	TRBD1	TGTGCCAGTAGTATGGGGGACAGGGGCCGCTATGGCTACACCTTC	CASSMGDRGRYGYTF
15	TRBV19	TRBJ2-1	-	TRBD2	TGTGCCACTCAACGGGGAGGGAACTCCTACAATGAGCAGTTCTTC	CATQRGGNSYNEQFF
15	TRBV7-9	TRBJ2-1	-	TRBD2	TGTGCCAGCAGCATACCGGGACTAGCGGAGAATGAGCAGTTCTTC	CASSIPGLAENEQFF
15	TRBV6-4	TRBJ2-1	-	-	TGTGCCAGCAGTGAATTGGGTGATTCCTACAATGAGCAGTTCTTC	CASSELGDSYNEQFF
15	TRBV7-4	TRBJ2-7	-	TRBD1	TGTGCCAGCAGGAAGGACAGGGGGCCGCAGGACGAGCAGTACTTC	CASRKDRGPQDEQYF
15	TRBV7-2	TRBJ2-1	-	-	TGTGCCAGCAGCTTAGTTCTCGGGCCAATAAATGAGCAGTTCTTC	CASSLVLGPINEQFF
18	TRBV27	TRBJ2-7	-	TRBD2	TGTGCCAGCAGAACCCCCGGGACTAGCGGGATGAAAAGCTACGAGCAGTACTTC	CASRTPGTSGMKSYEQYF
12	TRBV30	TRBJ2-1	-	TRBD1	TGTGCCTGGAATCGGGACAGGGTCGAGCAGTTCTTC	CAWNRDRVEQFF
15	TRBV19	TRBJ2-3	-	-	TGTGCCAGTAGAGCGGGCGGCCCTAGCACAGATACGCAGTATTTT	CASRAGGPSTDTQYF
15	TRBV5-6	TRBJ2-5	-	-	TGTGCCAGCAGCTTGGTTGGGAACGCGAAAGAGACCCAGTACTTC	CASSLVGNAKETQYF
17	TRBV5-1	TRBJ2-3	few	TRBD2	TGCGCCAGCAGCTTGGGGCTAGCGGGAGGGTTCACAGATACGCAGTATTTT	CASSLGLAGGFTDTQYF
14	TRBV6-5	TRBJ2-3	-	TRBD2	TGTGCCAGCATTGGGACTAGCGGCACAGATACGCAGTATTTT	CASIGTSGTDTQYF
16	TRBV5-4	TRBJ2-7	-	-	TGTGCCAGCAGCCAGACAATGGGGACGGGGAACTACGAGCAGTACTTC	CASSQTMGTGNYEQYF
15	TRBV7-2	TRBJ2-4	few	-	TGTGCCAGCAGCTTAGCGAGCCCTATCGGGAACATTCAGTACTTC	CASSLASPIGNIQYF
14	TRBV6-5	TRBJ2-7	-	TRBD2	TGTGCCATCAGTGAGTCGCGGGAGGGCTACGAGCAGTACTTC	CAISESREGYEQYF
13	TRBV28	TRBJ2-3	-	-	TGTGCCAGCAGTGGGCCTCTAGAAGATACGCAGTATTTT	CASSGPLEDTQYF
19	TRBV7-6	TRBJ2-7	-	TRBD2	TGTGCCAGCAGCCTAATCGTCGGTCCGGGCGGGAGGAACCCCTACGAGCAGTACTTC	CASSLIVGPGGRNPYEQYF
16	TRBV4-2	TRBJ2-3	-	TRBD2	TGTGCCAGCAGCCTCCTAGCGGGAGGCCTCACAGATACGCAGTATTTT	CASSLLAGGLTDTQYF
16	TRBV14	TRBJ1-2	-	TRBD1	TGTGCCAGCAGCCCCGGGTACAGGGGACATAACTATGGCTACACCTTC	CASSPGYRGHNYGYTF
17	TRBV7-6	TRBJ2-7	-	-	TGTGCCAGCAGCTTTCACGTCTCTACGCCTAGCTCCTACGAGCAGTACTTC	CASSFHVSTPSSYEQYF
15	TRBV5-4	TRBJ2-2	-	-	TGTGCCAGCAGCTCAGGACACGTGGGGTCCGGGGAGCTGTTTTTT	CASSSGHVGSGELFF
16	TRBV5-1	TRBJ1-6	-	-	TGCGCCAGCAGCTTGGATCGCGGGGACTCTAATTCACCCCTCCACTTT	CASSLDRGDSNSPLHF
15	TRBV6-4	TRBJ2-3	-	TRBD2	TGTGCCAGCAGCCTGGGACTAGCGGGAGGCGATACGCAGTATTTT	CASSLGLAGGDTQYF
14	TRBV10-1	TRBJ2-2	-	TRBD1	TGCGCCAGCAAAGGGACAGCAGACACCGGGGAGCTGTTTTTT	CASKGTADTGELFF
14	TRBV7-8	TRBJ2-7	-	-	TGTGCCAGCAGCTTATTGGGACACATCTACGAGCAGTACTTC	CASSLLGHIYEQYF
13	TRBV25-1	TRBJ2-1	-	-	TGTGCCAGCAGTGAGTATTCGGAGAATGAGCAGTTCTTC	CASSEYSENEQFF
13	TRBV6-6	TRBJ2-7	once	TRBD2	TGTGCCAGCAGTATAAGCGGGAGGGTCGAGCAGTACTTC	CASSISGRVEQYF
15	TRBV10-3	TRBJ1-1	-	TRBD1	TGTGCCATCAGTGATAGGAGGGGGCGAGGCACTGAAGCTTTCTTT	CAISDRRGRGTEAFF
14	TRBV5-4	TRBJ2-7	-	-	TGTGCCAGCAGCTTCGACGACAGCACCTACGAGCAGTACTTC	CASSFDDSTYEQYF
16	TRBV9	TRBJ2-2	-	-	TGTGCCAGCAGCGTAAGTCGACTGGGGGACACCGGGGAGCTGTTTTTT	CASSVSRLGDTGELFF
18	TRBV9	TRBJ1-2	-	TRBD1	TGTGCCAGCAGCGTAGGACCGCAGCCGGGACAGGGGGCTCGGGGCTACACCTTC	CASSVGPQPGQGARGYTF
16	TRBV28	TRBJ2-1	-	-	TGTGCCAGCAGTTTAATCGACTCCCCTGGGTACAATGAGCAGTTCTTC	CASSLIDSPGYNEQFF
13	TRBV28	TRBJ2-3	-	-	TGTGCCAGCAGTTTATTATGGGGAGATACGCAGTATTTT	CASSLLWGDTQYF
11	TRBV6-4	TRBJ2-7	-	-	TGTGCCAGCAGTGAACAGTACGAGCAGTACTTC	CASSEQYEQYF
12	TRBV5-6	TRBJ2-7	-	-	TGTGCCAGCAGCTTGGGGACCTACGAGCAGTACTTC	CASSLGTYEQYF
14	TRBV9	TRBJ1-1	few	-	TGTGCCAGCAGCGTAGGCTCCTTAGGGCCTGAAGCTTTCTTT	CASSVGSLGPEAFF
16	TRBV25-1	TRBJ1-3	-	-	TGTGCCAGCAGTGAAAGAAACTTAGGCTCTGGAAACACCATATATTTT	CASSERNLGSGNTIYF
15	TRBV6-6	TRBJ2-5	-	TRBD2	TGTGCCAGCAGTCGAGCGGGAGCGATCCAAGAGACCCAGTACTTC	CASSRAGAIQETQYF
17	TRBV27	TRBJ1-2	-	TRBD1	TGTGCCAGCAGTTCCGCCGGGACAGGGGATGTAAACTATGGCTACACCTTC	CASSSAGTGDVNYGYTF
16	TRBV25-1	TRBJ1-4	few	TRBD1	TGTGCCAGCAGTGGCCCCATCGACAGGGGGCGCGAAAAACTGTTTTTT	CASSGPIDRGREKLFF
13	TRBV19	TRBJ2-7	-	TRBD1	TGTGCCAGTATCGGGACAGGGCCCCACGAGCAGTACTTC	CASIGTGPHEQYF
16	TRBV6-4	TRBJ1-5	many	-	TGTGCCAGCAGTGCAAACGGGGGCTACGGCAATCAGCCCCAGCATTTT	CASSANGGYGNQPQHF
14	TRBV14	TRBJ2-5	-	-	TGTGCCAGCAGTCACTGGACAGTTCAAGAGACCCAGTACTTC	CASSHWTVQETQYF
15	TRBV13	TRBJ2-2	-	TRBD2	TGTGCCAGCAGCTTTGGGAGGGATGATCCCGGGGAGCTGTTTTTT	CASSFGRDDPGELFF
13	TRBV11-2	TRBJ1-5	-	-	TGTGCCAGCAGCTTATATTGGGATCAGCCCCAGCATTTT	CASSLYWDQPQHF
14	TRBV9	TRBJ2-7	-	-	TGTGCCAGCAGCGTAGCTTGGGGAACCCACGAGCAGTACTTC	CASSVAWGTHEQYF
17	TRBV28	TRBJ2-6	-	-	TGTGCCAGCAGTCTGACGTTCCTAGGTTCTGGGGCCAACGTCCTGACTTTC	CASSLTFLGSGANVLTF
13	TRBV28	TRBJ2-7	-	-	TGTGCCAGCAGTTTACAGGGAGCCTACGAGCAGTACTTC	CASSLQGAYEQYF
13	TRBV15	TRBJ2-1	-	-	TGTGCCACCAGCATTAAACTAGCCGGTGAGCAGTTCTTC	CATSIKLAGEQFF
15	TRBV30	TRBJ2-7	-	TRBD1	TGTGCCTGGAGTGCCGCCGGGACAGGGAGTCCCGAGCAGTACTTC	CAWSAAGTGSPEQYF